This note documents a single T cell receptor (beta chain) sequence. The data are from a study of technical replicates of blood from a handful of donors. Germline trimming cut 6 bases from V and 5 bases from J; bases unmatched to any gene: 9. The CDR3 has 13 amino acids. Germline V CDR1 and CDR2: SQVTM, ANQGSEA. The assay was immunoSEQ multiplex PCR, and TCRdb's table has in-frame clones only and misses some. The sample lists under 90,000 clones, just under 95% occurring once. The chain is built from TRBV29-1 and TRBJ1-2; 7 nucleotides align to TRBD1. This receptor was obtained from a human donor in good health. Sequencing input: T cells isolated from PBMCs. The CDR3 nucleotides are TGCAGCGTCGAGGGACAGCCCCTTTATGGCTACACCTTC. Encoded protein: CSVEGQPLYGYTF.